Listed below are T cell receptor beta chains from one sample, sequenced in a study of blood T cell repertoires in COVID-19. Using immunoSEQ multiplex PCR, the repertoire was profiled, and TCRdb retains in-frame clones only, with some absent. The sample has roughly 170,000 clones, around 72% seen once. The material sequenced was peripheral blood. Receptor source: a woman at least 80 years old with acute or convalescent COVID-19. The CDR3 runs from the conserved cysteine through the conserved F or W. The D gene is left open where the match is weak. A row's size may be missing; if present it is once, few, many or a size class.

J | size | V | D | CDR3 | DNA
TRBJ2-7 | NA | TRBV11-2 | NA | CASSLTLPGANEQYF | TGTGCCAGCAGCTTAACACTTCCAGGGGCTAACGAGCAGTACTTC
TRBJ2-5 | NA | TRBV3-1/TRBV3-2 | NA | CACGAGETQYF | TGTGCCTGCGGCGCGGGGGAGACCCAGTACTTC
TRBJ2-7 | NA | TRBV2 | TRBD2 | CASARLAGVYEQYF | TGTGCCAGTGCCAGACTAGCGGGAGTTTACGAGCAGTACTTC
TRBJ1-4 | once | TRBV12-3/TRBV12-4 | TRBD1 | CASSTGVVEKLFF | TGTGCCAGCAGTACAGGGGTGGTTGAAAAACTGTTTTTT
TRBJ2-7 | NA | TRBV4-1 | NA | CASSPTDDRTYEQYF | TGCGCCAGCAGCCCCACAGACGACAGGACCTACGAGCAGTACTTC
TRBJ2-5 | NA | TRBV20-1 | NA | CSAWSQETQYF | TGCAGTGCTTGGAGCCAGGAGACCCAGTACTTC
TRBJ2-2 | NA | TRBV18 | TRBD2 | CASSRASGSKTGELFF | TGTGCCAGCTCACGTGCTAGCGGGAGTAAAACCGGGGAGCTGTTTTTT
TRBJ2-1 | NA | TRBV7-3 | TRBD1 | CASSPTGNNYNEQFF | TGTGCCAGCAGCCCGACAGGGAATAACTACAATGAGCAGTTCTTC
TRBJ1-5 | NA | TRBV6-1 | TRBD1 | CASSEFSGTDLNQPRHF | TGTGCCAGCAGTGAGTTTTCCGGGACAGATCTCAATCAGCCCCGGCATTTT
TRBJ1-1 | NA | TRBV7-2 | TRBD1 | CASSPRQGTEAFF | TGTGCCAGCAGCCCCCGACAGGGCACTGAAGCTTTCTTT
TRBJ2-3 | few | TRBV27 | NA | CASRASGTDTQYF | TGTGCCAGCAGAGCGAGCGGCACAGATACGCAGTATTTT
TRBJ1-6 | NA | TRBV19 | NA | CASSITREAPLHF | TGTGCCAGTAGTATTACGAGGGAGGCACCCCTCCACTTT
TRBJ1-6 | NA | TRBV5-1 | TRBD1 | CASSFQGANSPLHF | TGCGCCAGCAGCTTCCAGGGGGCAAATTCACCCCTCCACTTT
TRBJ2-7 | NA | TRBV28 | NA | CASSFNPREQYF | TGTGCCAGCAGTTTTAATCCTCGCGAGCAGTACTTC
TRBJ1-4 | once | TRBV4-2 | NA | CASSPVTNEKLFF | TGTGCCAGCAGCCCAGTAACTAATGAAAAACTGTTTTTT
TRBJ2-7 | NA | TRBV5-6 | TRBD2 | CASSLAGSYEQYF | TGTGCCAGCAGCTTAGCGGGATCCTACGAGCAGTACTTC
TRBJ1-1 | few | TRBV10-2 | NA | CASKRLPNTEAFF | TGCGCCAGCAAGAGGCTGCCAAACACTGAAGCTTTCTTT
TRBJ1-1 | NA | TRBV11-2 | NA | CASSLDTAGAGGRGNTEAFF | TGTGCCAGCAGCTTAGATACCGCTGGCGCGGGGGGCCGAGGGAACACTGAAGCTTTCTTT
TRBJ2-1 | NA | TRBV19 | NA | CASSIEGHGSRLNEQFF | TGTGCCAGTAGTATAGAAGGTCACGGATCCAGACTGAATGAGCAGTTCTTC
TRBJ2-1 | NA | TRBV24-1 | NA | CATSFSTRDEQFF | TGTGCCACTTCGTTTTCTACTAGGGATGAGCAGTTCTTC
TRBJ1-2 | few | TRBV4-1 | TRBD1 | CASSQEPQGASGYTF | TGCGCCAGCAGCCAAGAACCCCAGGGGGCTAGTGGCTACACCTTC
TRBJ1-2 | NA | TRBV28 | NA | CASSLSGFGYGYTF | TGTGCCAGCAGTTTATCAGGTTTTGGCTATGGCTACACCTTC
TRBJ1-6 | few | TRBV7-9 | NA | CASSPYGQSSYNSPLHF | TGTGCCAGCAGCCCCTATGGGCAAAGCTCCTATAATTCACCCCTCCACTTT
TRBJ2-7 | NA | TRBV4-1 | TRBD2 | CASSQDSLAGRREQYF | TGCGCCAGCAGCCAAGATTCGCTAGCGGGTAGGCGGGAGCAGTACTTC
TRBJ2-2 | NA | TRBV29-1 | TRBD2 | CSVLPGGPTGELFF | TGCAGCGTTCTACCGGGAGGGCCCACCGGGGAGCTGTTTTTT
TRBJ1-1 | NA | TRBV5-1 | NA | CASRRQADGSEAFF | TGCGCCAGCAGACGACAGGCCGATGGATCTGAAGCTTTCTTT